This TCR beta chain was profiled in a study of T-cell reconstitution after alpha-beta-depleted transplantation in children. This clonotype was counted at least ten times. Its antigen is not known. General study points: Counts and diversity of T cells one year after transplant came mostly from newly produced T cells. Elevated TCRbeta diversity at day 60 was traced, in some patients, to surviving recipient T cells and thymic progenitors.

Unique molecular identifiers featured in how the TCRbeta library was prepared. One entry per CDR3 protein results from TCRdb running MiXCR on the PCR reads. The sample holds about 260,000 distinct CDR3 sequences, roughly 8% seen once. CDR3 length: 14 residues. J gave up 6 bases and V 3 bases, and 6 bases lay outside the gene matches. This receptor was obtained from a male patient aged 10-17 years who had a stem cell transplant for acute lymphoblastic leukemia, so the T cells may come from the graft donor. The chain has TRBV12-3 or TRBV12-4 and TRBJ2-7, with 9 bases matching TRBD2. Source: PBMCs, mostly from graft donor cells, taken 180 days after TCRalphabeta/CD19-depleted stem cell transplant. CDR3 loop: CASSLGGLAREQYF. CDR3 DNA: TGTGCCAGCAGTTTGGGGGGACTAGCACGCGAGCAGTACTTC.